What follows are 24 T cell receptor beta chains derived from one specimen sequenced in a study of CD8 T cells in ankylosing spondylitis. MiXCR, run by TCRdb on the 5' RACE reads, gives a single entry per CDR3 protein. Of around 230,000 distinct CDR3 sequences in the sample, 8% to 9.5% were seen once. Material for sequencing was blood, either unsorted or a sorted T cell fraction (not recorded which). The receptors derive from a male donor with ankylosing spondylitis or in good health (not recorded which).

There are many counts of this clonotype. This chain links TRBV15 with TRBJ2-1; D remains unclear. This CDR3 is built from 13 residues. Per the germline V gene, CDR1 is LNHNV and CDR2 is YYDKDF (reference sequence). V was clipped by 0 bases and J by 10 bases, with 10 bases between them. The CDR3 nucleotides read TGTGCCACCAGCAGAGATGGAAAAACGGAGCAGTTCTTC. It translates to CATSRDGKTEQFF. Full variable domain (outside the CDR3, taken from reference TRBV15 and TRBJ2-1): DAMVIQNPRYQVTQFGKPVTLSCSQTLNHNVMYWYQQKSSQAPKLLFHYYDKDFNNEADTPDNFQSRRPNTSFCFLDIRSPGLGDTAMYLCATSRDGKTEQFFGPGTRLTVL.

The sample holds a few counts of this clonotype. V gene TRBV7-9 combines with J gene TRBJ1-4, with TRBD1 as a possible D gene (5 bases). V lost 11 bases and J lost 7, with 23 bases in between. Germline V gene lookup returns CDR1 SEHNR and CDR2 FQNEAQ (reference sequence). The CDR3 loop spans 15 amino acids. CDR3 sequence (DNA): TGTGCCGGGACCGGGACTCCGGGGGTTGGTGAAAAACTGTTTTTT. Amino acids: CAGTGTPGVGEKLFF.

There are many counts of this clonotype. V usage is TRBV7-2 and J usage is TRBJ1-4, with D unresolved. Trimming took 1 base from V and 8 from J, leaving 11 bases between them. CDR1 and CDR2 (germline): SGHTA, FQGNSA. The CDR3 is 14 amino acids. The chain's CDR3 is CASSLDQRREKLFF. In nucleotides, the CDR3 is TGTGCCAGCAGCTTAGACCAGCGTCGGGAAAAACTGTTTTTT.

There are many counts of this clonotype. The V call is TRBV30, the J call TRBJ1-1, with D perhaps TRBD1 (5 bases). Germline assignment: CDR1 GTSNPN and CDR2 SVGIG (reference sequence). V gave up 3 bases and J gave up 12 bases, with 14 bases separating them. This CDR3 is built from 11 residues. The CDR3 DNA reads TGTGCCTGGAGAGAGTCAGGGTTATCTTTCTTT. Encoded protein: CAWRESGLSFF. The full variable domain, rest sourced from reference TRBV30 and TRBJ1-1, is SQTIHQWPATLVQPVGSPLSLECTVEGTSNPNLYWYRQAAGRGLQLLFYSVGIGQISSEVPQNLSASRPQDRQFILSSKKLLLSDSGFYLCAWRESGLSFFGQGTRLTVV.

Ten or more counts support this clonotype. The chain combines TRBV27 with TRBJ2-1, with 9 positions matching TRBD1. Germline V gives CDR1 MNHEY, CDR2 SMNVEV (reference sequence). J gave up 3 bases and V 3 bases, and 3 bases lay outside the gene matches. CDR3 size: 15 residues. The CDR3 region is CASSFDRGGYNEQFF. The CDR3 DNA reads TGTGCCAGCAGTTTCGACAGGGGGGGCTACAATGAGCAGTTCTTC.

In this sample, this clonotype turned up many times. The rearrangement uses TRBV5-1 and TRBJ2-3; possible D gene TRBD2, 6 bases. The V gene's germline CDR1 is SGHRS and CDR2 YFSETQ. V was shortened by 0 bases and J by 6 bases, with 14 bases between the two germline ends. CDR3 length: 15 amino acids. The CDR3 region is CASSLGSSVGDTQYF. CDR3 in DNA: TGCGCCAGCAGCTTGGGTTCTAGCGTGGGGGATACGCAGTATTTT.

This sequence joins TRBV19 and TRBJ1-1, with D maybe TRBD1 (5 bases). The V end lost 3 bases, the J end lost 6 bases, and 17 bases lay between the germline ends. The CDR3 totals 15 residues. Germline V gene data show CDR1 as LNHDA and CDR2 as SQIVND (reference sequence). The CDR3 DNA reads TGTGCCAGTAGTATGGCCCCCTTATTAGGGGCTGAAGCTTTCTTT. Amino acids: CASSMAPLLGAEAFF.

V usage is TRBV7-2 and J usage is TRBJ1-2; D not certain. The CDR3 loop spans 15 amino acids. Germline V gene data show CDR1 as SGHTA and CDR2 as FQGNSA. V was trimmed by 0 bases and J by 3 bases, leaving 11 bases between them. The CDR3 reads CASSLATASYYGYTF. For the CDR3, the DNA is TGTGCCAGCAGCTTAGCCACAGCCTCTTACTATGGCTACACCTTC.

This chain links TRBV14 with TRBJ2-3, with D possibly being TRBD2 (6 bases). There are 15 residues in the CDR3. Germline lookup yields CDR1 SGHDN and CDR2 FVKESK. Trimming removed 5 bases at V and 0 bases at J, with 12 bases between. CDR3 nucleotides: TGTGCCAGCAGCTCGTCTAGCGCCAGCACAGATACGCAGTATTTT. Residues: CASSSSSASTDTQYF.

This clonotype appeared many times. This chain connects TRBV27 to TRBJ2-1; D not certain. The germline gives CDR1 MNHEY, CDR2 SMNVEV (reference sequence). This CDR3 is 14 amino acids long. V was trimmed by 8 bases and J by 6 bases, leaving 17 bases between them. The CDR3 DNA is TGTGCCAGCCGACCTTGGGCTGTTGGCAATGAGCAGTTCTTC. Translating gives CASRPWAVGNEQFF.

This clonotype was counted ten times or more. This sequence joins TRBV5-5 and TRBJ2-1; 10 bases line up with TRBD1. The CDR3 consists of 16 residues. J gave up 6 bases and V 5 bases, and 11 bases lay outside the gene matches. CDR1 SGHKS and CDR2 YYEKEE come from the germline V gene (reference sequence). The CDR3 loop reads CASSAFSGTGANEQFF. The CDR3 bases are TGTGCCAGCAGTGCCTTTTCCGGGACAGGGGCCAATGAGCAGTTCTTC.

This clonotype was seen at least ten times. This chain joins TRBV7-2 and TRBJ1-1, with a weak D call TRBD1 (5 bases). CDR1 is SGHTA and CDR2 is FQGNSA in the germline V gene. The CDR3 covers 14 residues. V was pared by 1 base and J by 0 bases, with 6 bases between. CDR3 in DNA: TGTGCCAGCAGCTTAGAGGGACTGAACACTGAAGCTTTCTTT. Its translation is CASSLEGLNTEAFF.

A few counts support this clonotype. The rearrangement links TRBV5-6 to TRBJ2-5; a weak D match, TRBD1 (6 bases). CDR1 and CDR2 from the germline V gene are SGHDT and YYEEEE. The CDR3 length is 17 residues. Trimming took off 1 base at V and 3 bases at J, with 19 bases between the two ends. The CDR3 DNA follows: TGTGCCAGCAGCTTGAGGGGGAGAGGGCCCCACGAAGAGACCCAGTACTTC. This codes for CASSLRGRGPHEETQYF.

The chain is built from TRBV29-1 and TRBJ2-3; D unclear. The ends were cut back, 3 bases at V and 6 bases at J, with 13 bases in the middle. The germline V gene has CDR1 SQVTM and CDR2 ANQGSEA. This CDR3 is 13 amino acids long. The CDR3 coding sequence is TGCAGCGTTGATGGAATCCTCGGGGATACGCAGTATTTT. Its protein is CSVDGILGDTQYF.

At least ten counts were recorded for this clonotype. The rearrangement uses TRBV27 and TRBJ2-1, with 7 bases lining up with TRBD2. V was pared by 10 bases and J by 3 bases, with 6 bases of the junction left unmatched. The germline CDR1 and CDR2 sequences are MNHEY and SMNVEV (reference sequence). CDR3 length equals 13 residues. The CDR3 sequence: CATRAGVYNEQFF. For the CDR3, the DNA is TGTGCCACCCGTGCGGGGGTCTACAATGAGCAGTTCTTC.

This clonotype was observed at least ten times. V is TRBV20-1 and J is TRBJ1-6; no definite D call. The CDR3 consists of 15 residues. Trimming took 5 bases from V and 0 from J, leaving 11 bases between them. Looked up from germline, CDR1 is DFQATT and CDR2 is SNEGSKA (reference sequence). The CDR3 loop is CSAQRHSSYNSPLHF. The CDR3 DNA reads as TGCAGTGCTCAGAGACACAGCTCCTATAATTCACCCCTCCACTTT.

Ten or more counts support this clonotype. The V gene is TRBV25-1, the J gene TRBJ1-6; D not certain. This CDR3 comprises 15 residues. Germline V gives CDR1 MGHDK, CDR2 SYGVNS. Between the trimmed V and J ends, which lost 1 base and 9 bases, there was a span of 13 bases. This CDR3 is CASSESPGGGSPLHF. CDR3 DNA sequence: TGTGCCAGCAGTGAATCTCCGGGAGGCGGTTCACCCCTCCACTTT.

This clonotype was seen many times. The chain is built from TRBV4-2 and TRBJ2-5; D is perhaps TRBD1 or TRBD2 (5 bases each). CDR1 and CDR2 (germline): LGHNA, YNFKEQ. This CDR3 contains 15 residues. The ends were cut back, 4 bases at V and 4 bases at J, with 16 bases in the middle. Written as DNA, the CDR3 is TGTGCCAGCAGCCCTTTCGAGGGGTCGGGAGAGACCCAGTACTTC. Translating gives CASSPFEGSGETQYF.

The count of this clonotype is one. This chain joins TRBV7-3 and TRBJ2-7; D call uncertain. The V and J ends lost 5 bases and 6 bases respectively, with 14 bases between them. CDR3 size: 13 residues. From germline, CDR1 is SGHTA and CDR2 FQGTGA. The CDR3 coding sequence is TGTGCCAGCAGCCAAGGGTCTGGCTTCGAGCAGTACTTC. Its protein product is CASSQGSGFEQYF.

This clonotype was detected ten times or more. An end of the junction does not agree with germline; a read error may underlie this. V and J are TRBV25-1 and TRBJ1-1; 12 positions agree with TRBD1. The CDR3 has 16 amino acids. Germline V gene lookup returns CDR1 MGHDK and CDR2 SYGVNS. CDR3 DNA sequence: TGTGCCAGCAGCGAATCGGGGACAGGGGGCGTCACTGAAGCTTTCTTT. Amino acids: CASSESGTGGVTEAFF.

This clonotype was seen only a few times. V and J are TRBV20-1 and TRBJ2-1, with TRBD2 identical over 9 bases. Trimming took 1 base from V and 9 from J; bases not matched to a gene: 10. CDR1 and CDR2 from the germline V gene are DFQATT and SNEGSKA (reference sequence). The CDR3 is 15 amino acids. CDR3 residues: CSARGGGGDFGEQFF. The CDR3 DNA sequence: TGCAGTGCTAGAGGGGGCGGGGGGGACTTCGGTGAGCAGTTCTTC.

At least ten counts were recorded for this clonotype. This chain links TRBV20-1 with TRBJ1-1; possibly TRBD1 for D (5 bases). This CDR3 is 14 amino acids long. Germline V gene sequence: CDR1 DFQATT, CDR2 SNEGSKA (reference sequence). The germline V and J ends were trimmed by 2 bases and 2 bases, with 12 bases remaining between them. CDR3 residues: CSARSARGNTEAFF. In DNA form, the CDR3 reads TGCAGTGCTAGATCCGCGAGGGGTAACACTGAAGCTTTCTTT.

Many counts were recorded for this clonotype. The rearrangement joins TRBV20-1 to TRBJ2-3; D gene unclear. Germline CDR1 reads DFQATT; CDR2 reads SNEGSKA (reference sequence). With 1 base removed from V and 2 bases from J, the gap between germline ends came to 10 bases. CDR3 size: 14 residues. This CDR3 is CSARARKITDTQYF. CDR3 coding DNA: TGCAGTGCTAGAGCAAGAAAGATCACAGATACGCAGTATTTT.

There are a few counts of this clonotype. The genes are TRBV12-3 or TRBV12-4 and TRBJ1-5, with D maybe TRBD1 (5 bases). Trimming took 4 bases from V and 4 from J, leaving 11 bases between them. This CDR3 spans 14 amino acids. This CDR3 reads CASSSYGGNQPQHF. The CDR3 DNA is TGTGCCAGCAGTTCTTACGGGGGAAATCAGCCCCAGCATTTT.